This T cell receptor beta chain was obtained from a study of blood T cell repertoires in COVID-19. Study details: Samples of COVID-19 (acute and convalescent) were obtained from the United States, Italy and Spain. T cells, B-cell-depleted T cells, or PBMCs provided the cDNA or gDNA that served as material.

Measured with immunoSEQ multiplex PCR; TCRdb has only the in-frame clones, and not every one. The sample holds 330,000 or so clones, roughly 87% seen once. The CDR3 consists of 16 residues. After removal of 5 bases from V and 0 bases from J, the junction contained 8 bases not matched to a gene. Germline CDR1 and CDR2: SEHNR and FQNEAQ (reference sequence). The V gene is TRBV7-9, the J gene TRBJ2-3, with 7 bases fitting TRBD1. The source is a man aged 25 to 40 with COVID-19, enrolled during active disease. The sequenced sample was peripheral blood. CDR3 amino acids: CASSKGTDPSTDTQYF. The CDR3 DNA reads TGTGCCAGCAGCAAAGGGACAGACCCTAGCACAGATACGCAGTATTTT.